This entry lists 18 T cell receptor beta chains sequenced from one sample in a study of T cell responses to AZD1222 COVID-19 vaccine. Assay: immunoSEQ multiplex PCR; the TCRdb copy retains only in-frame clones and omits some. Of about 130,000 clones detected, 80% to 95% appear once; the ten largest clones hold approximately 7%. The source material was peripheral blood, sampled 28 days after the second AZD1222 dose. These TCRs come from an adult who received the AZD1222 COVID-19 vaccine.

The CDR3: CASSYGGTFKETQYF. In DNA, the CDR3 is TGTGCCAGCAGTTACGGGGGAACCTTTAAAGAGACCCAGTACTTC. The chain combines TRBV6-5 with TRBJ2-5; D tentatively reads TRBD1 or TRBD2 (5 bases each). The CDR3 is 15 amino acids. CDR1 is MNHEY and CDR2 is SVGAGI in the germline V gene. The V end lost 2 bases, the J end lost 3 bases, and 13 bases lay between the germline ends.

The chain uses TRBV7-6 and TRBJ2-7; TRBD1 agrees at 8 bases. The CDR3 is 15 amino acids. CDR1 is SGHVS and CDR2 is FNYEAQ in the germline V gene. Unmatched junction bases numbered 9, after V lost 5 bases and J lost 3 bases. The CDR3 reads CASSLGQGVNYEQYF. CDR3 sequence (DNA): TGTGCCAGCAGCCTTGGACAGGGAGTTAACTACGAGCAGTACTTC.

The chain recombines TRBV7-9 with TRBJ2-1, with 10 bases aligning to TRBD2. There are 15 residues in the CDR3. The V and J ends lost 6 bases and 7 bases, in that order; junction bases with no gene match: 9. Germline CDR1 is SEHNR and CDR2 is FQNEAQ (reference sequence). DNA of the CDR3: TGTGCCAGCAGGTTCAGCGGGGGGGCCTTGAATGAGCAGTTCTTC. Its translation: CASRFSGGALNEQFF.

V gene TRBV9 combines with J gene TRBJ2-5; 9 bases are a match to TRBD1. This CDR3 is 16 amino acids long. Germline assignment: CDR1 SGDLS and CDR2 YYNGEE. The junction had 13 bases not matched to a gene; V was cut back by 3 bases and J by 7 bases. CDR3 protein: CASSAQGTGHMGTQYF. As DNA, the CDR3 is TGTGCCAGCAGCGCCCAAGGGACAGGGCATATGGGGACCCAGTACTTC. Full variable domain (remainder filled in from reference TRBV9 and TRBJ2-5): DSGVTQTPKHLITATGQRVTLRCSPRSGDLSVYWYQQSLDQGLQFLIQYYNGEERAKGNILERFSAQQFPDLHSELNLSSLELGDSALYFCASSAQGTGHMGTQYFGPGTRLLVL.

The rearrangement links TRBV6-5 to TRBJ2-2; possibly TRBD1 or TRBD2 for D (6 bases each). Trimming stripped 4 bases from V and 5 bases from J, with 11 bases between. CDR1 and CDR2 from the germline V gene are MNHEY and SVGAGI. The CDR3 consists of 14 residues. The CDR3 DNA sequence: TGTGCCAGCAGTTCCCAGGGGAGGACCGGGGAGCTGTTTTTT. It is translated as CASSSQGRTGELFF.

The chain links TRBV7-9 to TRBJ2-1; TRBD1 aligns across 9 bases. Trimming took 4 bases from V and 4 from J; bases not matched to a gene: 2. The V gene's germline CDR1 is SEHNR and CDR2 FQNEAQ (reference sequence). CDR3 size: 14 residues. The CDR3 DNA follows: TGTGCCAGCAGCTCGACAGGGGGGTACAATGAGCAGTTCTTC. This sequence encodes CASSSTGGYNEQFF.

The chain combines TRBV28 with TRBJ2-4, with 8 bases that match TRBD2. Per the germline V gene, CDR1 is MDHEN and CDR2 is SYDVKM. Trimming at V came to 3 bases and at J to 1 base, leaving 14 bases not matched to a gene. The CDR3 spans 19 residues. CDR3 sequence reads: CASSFYRPREGGAKNIQYF. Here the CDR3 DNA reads TGTGCCAGCAGTTTTTATCGTCCCCGGGAGGGGGGCGCCAAAAACATTCAGTACTTC.

The CDR3 sequence is CAIQQGENQPQHF. DNA of the CDR3: TGTGCCATACAACAGGGGGAGAATCAGCCCCAGCATTTT. This chain joins TRBV10-3 and TRBJ1-5; 8 bases map to TRBD1. Germline V CDR1 and CDR2: ENHRY, SYGVKD. This CDR3 contains 13 residues. Trimming took 9 bases from V and 4 from J; bases not matched to a gene: 5.

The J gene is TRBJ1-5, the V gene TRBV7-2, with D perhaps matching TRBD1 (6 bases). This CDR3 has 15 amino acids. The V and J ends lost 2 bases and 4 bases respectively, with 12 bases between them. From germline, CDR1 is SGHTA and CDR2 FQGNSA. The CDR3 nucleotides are TGTGCCAGCAGCTTAACTACAGGGCCAAATCAGCCCCAGCATTTT. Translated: CASSLTTGPNQPQHF. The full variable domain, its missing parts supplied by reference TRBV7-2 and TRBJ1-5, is GAGVSQSPSNKVTEKGKDVELRCDPISGHTALYWYRQSLGQGLEFLIYFQGNSAPDKSGLPSDRFSAERTGGSVSTLTIQRTQQEDSAVYLCASSLTTGPNQPQHFGDGTRLSIL.

The CDR3 loop is CAWSDRVGSYEQYF. In DNA form, the CDR3 reads TGTGCCTGGAGTGACAGAGTGGGGTCCTACGAGCAGTACTTC. The V and J genes are TRBV30 and TRBJ2-7; the D is unclear. The V and J ends lost 1 base and 1 base respectively, with 11 bases between them. The CDR3 has 14 residues. CDR1 and CDR2 from the germline V gene are GTSNPN and SVGIG (reference sequence). Full variable domain (missing parts from reference TRBV30 and TRBJ2-7): SQTIHQWPATLVQPVGSPLSLECTVEGTSNPNLYWYRQAAGRGLQLLFYSVGIGQISSEVPQNLSASRPQDRQFILSSKKLLLSDSGFYLCAWSDRVGSYEQYFGPGTRLTVT.

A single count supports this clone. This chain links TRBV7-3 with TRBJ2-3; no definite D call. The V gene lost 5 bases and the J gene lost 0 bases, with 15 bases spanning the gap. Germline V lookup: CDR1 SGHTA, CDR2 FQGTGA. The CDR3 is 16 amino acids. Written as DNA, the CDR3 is TGTGCCAGCAGCCCCCAAGGGTGGTATAGCACAGATACGCAGTATTTT. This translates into CASSPQGWYSTDTQYF. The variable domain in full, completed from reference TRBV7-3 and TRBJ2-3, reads GAGVSQTPSNKVTEKGKYVELRCDPISGHTALYWYRQSLGQGPEFLIYFQGTGAADDSGLPNDRFFAVRPEGSVSTLKIQRTERGDSAVYLCASSPQGWYSTDTQYFGPGTRLTVL.

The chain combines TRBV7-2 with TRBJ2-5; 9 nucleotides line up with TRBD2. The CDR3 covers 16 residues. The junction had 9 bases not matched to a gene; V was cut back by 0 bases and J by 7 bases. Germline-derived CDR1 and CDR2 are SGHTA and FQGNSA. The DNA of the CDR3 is TGTGCCAGCAGCTTAGCGACTAGCGGTGCCCTGGGGACCCAGTACTTC. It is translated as CASSLATSGALGTQYF. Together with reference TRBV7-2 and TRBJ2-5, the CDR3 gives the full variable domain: GAGVSQSPSNKVTEKGKDVELRCDPISGHTALYWYRQSLGQGLEFLIYFQGNSAPDKSGLPSDRFSAERTGGSVSTLTIQRTQQEDSAVYLCASSLATSGALGTQYFGPGTRLLVL.

CDR3 bases: TGTGCCAGCTCACCAATGGCCCAACCTACGGGAGATACGCAGTATTTT. Its protein is CASSPMAQPTGDTQYF. This chain joins TRBV18 and TRBJ2-3; unclear D gene. The V gene's germline CDR1 is KGHSH and CDR2 LQKENI. Trimming left V 2 bases short and J 5 bases short, with 17 bases between. The CDR3 runs 16 residues.

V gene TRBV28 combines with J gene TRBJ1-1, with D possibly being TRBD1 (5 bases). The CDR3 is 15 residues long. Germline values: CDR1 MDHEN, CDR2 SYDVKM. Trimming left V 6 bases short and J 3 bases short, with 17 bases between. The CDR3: CASRLPPGGDTEAFF. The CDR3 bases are TGTGCCAGCAGGCTTCCGCCGGGGGGTGACACTGAAGCTTTCTTT.

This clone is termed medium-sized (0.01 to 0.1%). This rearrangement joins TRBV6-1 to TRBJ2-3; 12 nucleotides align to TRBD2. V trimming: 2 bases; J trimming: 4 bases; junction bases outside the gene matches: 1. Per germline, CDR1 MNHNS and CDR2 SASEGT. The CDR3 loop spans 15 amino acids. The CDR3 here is CASSELAGGPDTQYF. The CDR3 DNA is TGTGCCAGCAGTGAACTAGCGGGGGGGCCAGATACGCAGTATTTT.

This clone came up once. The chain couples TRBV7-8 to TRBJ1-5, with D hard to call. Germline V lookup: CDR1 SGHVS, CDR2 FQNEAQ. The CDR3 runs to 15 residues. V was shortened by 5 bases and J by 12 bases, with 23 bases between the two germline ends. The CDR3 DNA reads TGTGCCAGCAGCCCCGACGGTAATACTAATAAACACCAGCATTTT. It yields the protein CASSPDGNTNKHQHF.

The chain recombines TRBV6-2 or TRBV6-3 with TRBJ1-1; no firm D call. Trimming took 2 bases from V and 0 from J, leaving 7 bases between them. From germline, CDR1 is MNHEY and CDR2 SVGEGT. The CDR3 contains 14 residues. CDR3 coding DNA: TGTGCCAGCAGTTACGGTTCAGTGAACACTGAAGCTTTCTTT. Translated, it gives CASSYGSVNTEAFF.

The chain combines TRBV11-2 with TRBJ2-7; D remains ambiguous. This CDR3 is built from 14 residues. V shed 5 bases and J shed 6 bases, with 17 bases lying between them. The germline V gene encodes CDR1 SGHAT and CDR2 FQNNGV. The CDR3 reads CASSAPGWFGEQYF. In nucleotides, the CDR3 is TGTGCCAGCAGCGCTCCCGGTTGGTTCGGCGAGCAGTACTTC. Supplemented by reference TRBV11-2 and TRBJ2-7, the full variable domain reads EAGVAQSPRYKIIEKRQSVAFWCNPISGHATLYWYQQILGQGPKLLIQFQNNGVVDDSQLPKDRFSAERLKGVDSTLKIQPAKLEDSAVYLCASSAPGWFGEQYFGPGTRLTVT.